The sequence of this T cell receptor beta chain was determined in a study of shared clonotypes between healthy human individuals. Whole-study context: There were three CD4 naive, three CD4 memory, two CD8 naive and one CD8 memory plates per donor.

Assay execution took place at the deep level. Here immunoSEQ multiplex PCR was the method, and the copy in TCRdb shows in-frame clones only, minus some. This sample has roughly 2.2 million clones, with roughly 90% found just once. Germline CDR1 is SEHNR and CDR2 is FQNEAQ (reference sequence). CDR3 size: 13 residues. V lost 4 bases and J lost 7, with 13 bases in between. The sequenced sample was naive CD4+ T cells from PBMCs. Subset meaning: CD45RA+ positively selected. The genes are TRBV7-9 and TRBJ1-1; D not certain. This TCR derives from a man between 18 and 29 years old in good health. Some clones in this sample may be carry-over from other donors' samples. The CDR3 nucleotides are TGTGCCAGCAGCTCCCCTCGGGCGGATGAAGCTTTCTTT. Translation: CASSSPRADEAFF. The whole variable domain, filled in from reference TRBV7-9 and TRBJ1-1, reads DTGVSQNPRHKITKRGQNVTFRCDPISEHNRLYWYRQTLGQGPEFLTYFQNEAQLEKSRLLSDRFSAERPKGSFSTLEIQRTEQGDSAMYLCASSSPRADEAFFGQGTRLTVV.